A single sample is the source of the 28 T cell receptor beta chains below, sequenced in a study of blood T cell repertoires in COVID-19. Generated by immunoSEQ multiplex PCR, the TCRdb table keeps only in-frame clones and is missing some. Among over 250,000 clones listed, 83% were seen once. Sequencing was carried out using peripheral blood. The receptors were gathered from a woman aged 45-60 years who had recovered from COVID-19.

The chain recombines TRBV9 with TRBJ2-7; 8 bases fit TRBD1. Looked up from germline, CDR1 is SGDLS and CDR2 is YYNGEE. This CDR3 is built from 18 residues. V was pared by 0 bases and J by 7 bases, with 18 bases of the junction left unmatched. This CDR3 is CASSVVLPLTGVLLEQYF. DNA for the CDR3: TGTGCCAGCAGCGTAGTCTTACCGTTGACAGGGGTATTGTTAGAGCAGTACTTC.

The chain links TRBV27 to TRBJ1-1; D not resolved. Trimming took 2 bases from V and 2 from J, leaving 6 bases between them. Looked up from germline, CDR1 is MNHEY and CDR2 is SMNVEV (reference sequence). The CDR3 is 13 residues long. The CDR3 sequence is CASSLVANTEAFF. The CDR3 DNA is TGTGCCAGCAGTTTAGTGGCAAACACTGAAGCTTTCTTT.

The chain employs TRBV5-1 and TRBJ1-3, with 9 bases fitting TRBD1. The germline CDR1 and CDR2 sequences are SGHRS and YFSETQ. The J segment lost 0 bases and the V segment lost 3 bases, leaving 7 bases of the junction unmatched. There are 17 residues in the CDR3. The CDR3 reads CASSSDRGIASGNTIYF. Written as DNA, the CDR3 is TGCGCCAGCAGCTCAGACAGGGGGATAGCCTCTGGAAACACCATATATTTT.

The chain combines TRBV4-1 with TRBJ1-4, with TRBD1 matching over 8 bases. V lost 4 bases, J lost 7 bases, and 23 bases stayed unmatched. The germline V gene has CDR1 MGHRA and CDR2 YSYEKL. This CDR3 spans 20 amino acids. CDR3 in amino acids: CASSPEGRQGAVKISEKLFF. Written as DNA, the CDR3 is TGCGCCAGCAGCCCGGAGGGTCGGCAGGGGGCTGTGAAAATAAGTGAAAAACTGTTTTTT.

This chain uses TRBV3-1 (or the pseudogene TRBV3-2) with TRBJ1-5; TRBD1 aligns across 7 bases. J was trimmed by 9 bases and V by 1 base; bases with no gene match: 6. This CDR3 is built from 14 residues. The germline V gene encodes CDR1 LGHDT and CDR2 YNNKEL (reference sequence). DNA of the CDR3: TGTGCCAGCAGCCAAGGTACAGGGGTTAGGCCCCAGCATTTT. It yields the protein CASSQGTGVRPQHF.

This chain links TRBV7-2 with TRBJ2-3, with 9 bases matching TRBD2. This CDR3 is 17 amino acids long. The V gene end was trimmed by 4 bases and the J gene end by 6 bases; junction bases not matched to a gene: 14. Germline values: CDR1 SGHTA, CDR2 FQGNSA. The CDR3 nucleotides read TGTGCCAGCAGCTCAATGCCGGGACTAGCATTCAACGATACGCAGTATTTT. Translated: CASSSMPGLAFNDTQYF. Together with reference TRBV7-2 and TRBJ2-3, the CDR3 gives the full variable domain: GAGVSQSPSNKVTEKGKDVELRCDPISGHTALYWYRQSLGQGLEFLIYFQGNSAPDKSGLPSDRFSAERTGGSVSTLTIQRTQQEDSAVYLCASSSMPGLAFNDTQYFGPGTRLTVL.

This chain connects TRBV11-2 to TRBJ1-1; D perhaps matches TRBD1 (5 bases). The length of the CDR3 is 13 residues. The V gene lost 5 bases and the J gene lost 1 base, with 8 bases spanning the gap. Germline assignment: CDR1 SGHAT and CDR2 FQNNGV. CDR3: CASSVDRNTEAFF. CDR3 coding DNA: TGTGCCAGCAGCGTTGACAGGAACACTGAAGCTTTCTTT.

This clone was counted only a few times. The chain uses TRBV4-2 and TRBJ1-1, with 7 bases lining up with TRBD1. V lost 0 bases, J lost 10 bases, and 5 bases stayed unmatched. Germline loops: CDR1 LGHNA, CDR2 YNFKEQ. The CDR3 has 13 amino acids. The CDR3 nucleotides are TGTGCCAGCAGCCAAGACAGGGGGGCGGGAGCTTTCTTT. Its translation: CASSQDRGAGAFF.

This clone was observed once. V usage is TRBV28 and J usage is TRBJ1-1, with 9 nucleotides matching TRBD1. The V gene's germline CDR1 is MDHEN and CDR2 SYDVKM. The CDR3 consists of 13 residues. V lost 10 bases, J lost 0 bases, and 3 bases stayed unmatched. CDR3 in amino acids: CAIYRGLNTEAFF. The CDR3 DNA is TGTGCCATCTACAGGGGGCTGAACACTGAAGCTTTCTTT.

The chain uses TRBV20-1 and TRBJ2-4, with a tentative D call TRBD1 (5 bases). Germline values: CDR1 DFQATT, CDR2 SNEGSKA (reference sequence). Between the trimmed V and J ends, which lost 3 bases and 4 bases, there was a span of 19 bases. CDR3 length equals 16 residues. The CDR3 reads CSASGAGMEGKNIQYF. In DNA, the CDR3 is TGCAGTGCTAGTGGGGCAGGGATGGAAGGTAAAAACATTCAGTACTTC.

To note about this clone: One end of the junction fails to match germline, which may point to a read error. The same CDR3 can be traced to other DNA sequences in this sample. V gene TRBV19 combines with J gene TRBJ2-1, with 8 bases matching TRBD2. The germline V gene has CDR1 LNHDA and CDR2 SQIVND (reference sequence). The CDR3 spans 15 residues. CDR3 amino acids: CPSSIGTGAGGEQFF. The DNA for the CDR3 is TGTCCCAGTAGTATTGGGACCGGGGCGGGGGGTGAGCAGTTCTTC.

The chain joins TRBV27 to TRBJ2-3; D is unresolved. Germline CDR1 is MNHEY and CDR2 is SMNVEV (reference sequence). CDR3 length: 11 amino acids. V lost 10 bases, J lost 3 bases, and 8 bases lay in between. CDR3 loop: CATAITDTQYF. In nucleotides, the CDR3 is TGTGCCACCGCGATAACAGATACGCAGTATTTT.

This clone appeared a single time. The V gene is TRBV7-9, the J gene TRBJ2-3; 7 nucleotides align to TRBD1. CDR1 SEHNR and CDR2 FQNEAQ come from the germline V gene (reference sequence). Trimming at V came to 3 bases and at J to 0 bases, leaving 12 bases not matched to a gene. This CDR3 has 18 residues. CDR3 sequence (DNA): TGTGCCAGCAGCTTTGTACGAGGACAGGACACTAGCACAGATACGCAGTATTTT. Translating gives CASSFVRGQDTSTDTQYF.

J is TRBJ1-5 and V is TRBV4-3, with unresolved D. Germline values: CDR1 LGHNA, CDR2 YSLEER. V was pared by 0 bases and J by 5 bases, with 11 bases between. The CDR3 has 15 residues. As DNA, the CDR3 is TGCGCCAGCAGCCAAGATGGGAGGGAAGATCAGCCCCAGCATTTT. Translating gives CASSQDGREDQPQHF.

The chain uses TRBV6-1 and TRBJ2-7; weak D call: TRBD1 (5 bases). CDR3 size: 16 residues. The germline V gene encodes CDR1 MNHNS and CDR2 SASEGT. The V gene lost 2 bases and the J gene lost 0 bases, with 14 bases spanning the gap. The CDR3 protein is CASSEPPTRASYEQYF. The CDR3 DNA reads TGTGCCAGCAGTGAACCACCAACCAGGGCCTCCTACGAGCAGTACTTC.

The chain has TRBV28 and TRBJ2-1; TRBD2 matches at 9 bases. The V and J ends lost 6 bases and 8 bases, in that order; junction bases with no gene match: 8. CDR3 length: 14 amino acids. Germline lookup yields CDR1 MDHEN and CDR2 SYDVKM. CDR3 in DNA: TGTGCCAGCAGCCCCGGGACTAGCACGCATGAGCAGTTCTTC. It yields the protein CASSPGTSTHEQFF.

This sequence joins TRBV14 and TRBJ2-1; maybe TRBD2 (5 bases). Germline V gives CDR1 SGHDN, CDR2 FVKESK. The CDR3 is 14 amino acids. Trimming cost V 0 bases and J 7 bases, with 10 bases left between them. CDR3 sequence: CASSQDLGGNEQFF. For the CDR3, the DNA is TGTGCCAGCAGCCAAGATCTAGGAGGAAATGAGCAGTTCTTC.

The chain employs TRBV5-4 and TRBJ2-3, with 10 bases fitting TRBD2. CDR1 and CDR2 from the germline V gene are SGHNT and YYREEE (reference sequence). The CDR3 is made up of 18 amino acids. The trim removed 0 bases at V and 2 bases at J, leaving 9 bases unmatched. As DNA, the CDR3 is TGTGCCAGCAGCTTGGCAAGCGTAGCGGGAGGCAACACAGATACGCAGTATTTT. Translated: CASSLASVAGGNTDTQYF.

This clone was picked up a small number of times. This chain links TRBV6-4 with TRBJ2-2; TRBD2 is a possible D gene (6 bases). The CDR3 is 14 amino acids. Trimming removed 6 bases at V and 3 bases at J, with 11 bases between. Germline assignment: CDR1 MRHNA and CDR2 SNTAGT. The CDR3 sequence: CASSAGGDTGELFF. DNA of the CDR3: TGTGCCAGCAGCGCCGGGGGAGACACCGGGGAGCTGTTTTTT.

The rearrangement uses TRBV19 and TRBJ2-2; TRBD2 matches 7 bases. Trimming cost V 7 bases and J 4 bases; bases outside gene matches: 6. CDR1 LNHDA and CDR2 SQIVND come from the germline V gene (reference sequence). This CDR3 spans 14 amino acids. CDR3 protein: CASKAGDLTGELFF. CDR3 nucleotides: TGTGCCAGTAAGGCGGGGGACCTCACCGGGGAGCTGTTTTTT.

The chain uses TRBV7-2 and TRBJ2-7; no firm D call. CDR3 length equals 14 residues. Germline values: CDR1 SGHTA, CDR2 FQGNSA. The ends were cut back, 5 bases at V and 0 bases at J, with 11 bases in the middle. The chain's CDR3 is CASSTRLLSYEQYF. CDR3 sequence (DNA): TGTGCCAGCAGCACCCGACTCCTCTCCTACGAGCAGTACTTC.

This rearrangement joins TRBV5-4 to TRBJ2-7; 10 positions match TRBD1. The germline CDR1 and CDR2 sequences are SGHNT and YYREEE (reference sequence). CDR3 size: 15 residues. The junction had 8 bases not matched to a gene; V was cut back by 4 bases and J by 4 bases. In nucleotides, the CDR3 is TGTGCCAGCAGCCCTCCGGGACAGGGGAGGTACGAGCAGTACTTC. Protein product: CASSPPGQGRYEQYF. Combining the CDR3 with reference TRBV5-4 and TRBJ2-7 gives the whole variable domain ETGVTQSPTHLIKTRGQQVTLRCSSQSGHNTVSWYQQALGQGPQFIFQYYREEENGRGNFPPRFSGLQFPNYSSELNVNALELDDSALYLCASSPPGQGRYEQYFGPGTRLTVT.

The chain couples TRBV28 to TRBJ1-1, with TRBD1 as a possible D gene (5 bases). The CDR3 runs to 14 residues. Germline V CDR1 and CDR2: MDHEN, SYDVKM. The V end lost 2 bases, the J end lost 6 bases, and 13 bases lay between the germline ends. For the CDR3, the DNA is TGTGCCAGCAGTTTAGGGGGGAAGTTCTCTGAAGCTTTCTTT. Protein product: CASSLGGKFSEAFF.

The V call is TRBV6-5, the J call TRBJ2-3; TRBD1 agrees at 11 bases. Germline V lookup: CDR1 MNHEY, CDR2 SVGAGI. CDR3 size: 14 residues. The trim removed 6 bases at V and 6 bases at J, leaving 5 bases unmatched. The CDR3 bases are TGTGCCAGCAGCCGGGACAGGGGGAGGGATACGCAGTATTTT. It translates to CASSRDRGRDTQYF.

The V and J genes are TRBV21-1 and TRBJ1-4; the DNA was not used to check the table's D call, TRBD1. TRBV21-1 is assigned pseudogene status. The CDR3 contains 17 residues. The CDR3 DNA reads as TGTGCCAGCAGCAAAGGGGATAAGGACACAACTAATGAAAAACTGTTTTTT. It specifies CASSKGDKDTTNEKLFF.

J is TRBJ1-5 and V is TRBV10-2, with 7 bases that match TRBD1. Germline CDR1 and CDR2: WSHSY and SAAADI. This CDR3 is 14 amino acids long. The V gene end was trimmed by 6 bases and the J gene end by 6 bases; junction bases not matched to a gene: 8. The CDR3 protein is CASSRQGFSQPQHF. DNA for the CDR3: TGCGCCAGCAGCAGACAGGGTTTCTCTCAGCCCCAGCATTTT.

This clone occurred a few times. The chain uses TRBV28 and TRBJ1-5; 8 positions match TRBD1. Germline CDR1 and CDR2: MDHEN and SYDVKM. The V gene end was trimmed by 4 bases and the J gene end by 6 bases; junction bases not matched to a gene: 11. This CDR3 is built from 16 residues. CDR3 sequence reads: CASSSLGQGAFQPQHF. The CDR3 coding sequence is TGTGCCAGCAGTTCCCTGGGGCAGGGGGCGTTTCAGCCCCAGCATTTT. The full variable domain, its missing parts supplied by reference TRBV28 and TRBJ1-5, is DVKVTQSSRYLVKRTGEKVFLECVQDMDHENMFWYRQDPGLGLRLIYFSYDVKMKEKGDIPEGYSVSREKKERFSLILESASTNQTSMYLCASSSLGQGAFQPQHFGDGTRLSIL.

The chain has TRBV5-1 and TRBJ1-6; D is unresolved. V shed 4 bases and J shed 11 bases, with 19 bases lying between them. Germline CDR1 reads SGHRS; CDR2 reads YFSETQ. This CDR3 is built from 15 residues. The chain's CDR3 is CASSPAASTDPPLHF. The CDR3 DNA reads as TGCGCCAGCAGCCCCGCCGCGAGCACAGACCCACCCCTCCACTTT.